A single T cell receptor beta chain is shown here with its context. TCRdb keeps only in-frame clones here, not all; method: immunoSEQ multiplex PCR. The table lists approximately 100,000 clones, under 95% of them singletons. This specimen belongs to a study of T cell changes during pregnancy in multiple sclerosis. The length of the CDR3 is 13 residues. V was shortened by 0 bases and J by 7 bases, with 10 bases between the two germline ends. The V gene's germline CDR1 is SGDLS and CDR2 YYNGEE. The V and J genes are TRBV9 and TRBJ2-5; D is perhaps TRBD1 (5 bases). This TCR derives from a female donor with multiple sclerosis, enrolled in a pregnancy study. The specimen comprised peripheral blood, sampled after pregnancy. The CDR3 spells CASSVEAQGTQYF. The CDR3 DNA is TGTGCCAGCAGCGTAGAAGCGCAGGGGACCCAGTACTTC.